Following are 22 T cell receptor beta chains from one sample sequenced in a study of shared clonotypes between healthy human individuals. TCRdb keeps only in-frame clones here, not all; method: immunoSEQ multiplex PCR. The table shows about 1.5 million clones, with around 97% occurring only once. Sequenced: naive CD4+ T cells sorted from blood. Subset reported: CD45RA+ positively selected. These receptors all stem from a man between 25 and 39 years old in good health.

The V call is TRBV5-1, the J call TRBJ1-1; D unresolved. The CDR3 is 16 amino acids. The V gene lost 2 bases and the J gene lost 3 bases, with 17 bases spanning the gap. Germline CDR1 is SGHRS and CDR2 is YFSETQ. The CDR3: CASSLALGLADTEAFF. In nucleotides, the CDR3 is TGCGCCAGCAGCTTAGCGCTGGGCCTAGCAGACACTGAAGCTTTCTTT.

J is TRBJ1-3 and V is TRBV5-1, with unresolved D. Germline loops: CDR1 SGHRS, CDR2 YFSETQ. Trimming stripped 4 bases from V and 0 bases from J, with 14 bases between. CDR3 size: 16 residues. CDR3 nucleotides: TGCGCCAGCAGCGATACCGGGGTGATCTCTGGAAACACCATATATTTT. This encodes CASSDTGVISGNTIYF.

The chain joins TRBV5-5 to TRBJ2-7; 13 bases agree with TRBD2. This CDR3 comprises 15 residues. V was clipped by 2 bases and J by 4 bases; unmatched bases: 3. Germline CDR1 is SGHKS and CDR2 is YYEKEE (reference sequence). The CDR3 sequence: CASSFGLAGVYEQYF. CDR3 nucleotides: TGTGCCAGCAGCTTCGGACTAGCGGGAGTATACGAGCAGTACTTC.

This clone has just one count. CDR3 sequence: CASSLARQNYEQYF. The CDR3 nucleotides are TGCGCCAGCAGCTTGGCCCGACAGAACTACGAGCAGTACTTC. This chain links TRBV5-1 with TRBJ2-7, with D maybe TRBD1 (5 bases). With 0 bases removed from V and 3 bases from J, the gap between germline ends came to 10 bases. In germline, CDR1 is SGHRS, CDR2 YFSETQ. There are 14 residues in the CDR3.

This chain joins TRBV2 and TRBJ2-7; 7 nucleotides match TRBD1. J lost 2 bases, V lost 7 bases, and 17 bases had no gene match. CDR3 size: 17 residues. Germline values: CDR1 SNHLY, CDR2 FYNNEI. The CDR3 is CASIPIGDRVLAYEQYF. In DNA form, the CDR3 reads TGTGCCAGCATCCCGATCGGCGACAGGGTGCTAGCCTACGAGCAGTACTTC.

This sequence joins TRBV7-2 and TRBJ1-3; a possible D gene is TRBD1 (6 bases). Germline V gives CDR1 SGHTA, CDR2 FQGNSA. The CDR3 contains 17 residues. The V end was cut by 1 base, the J end by 7 bases, with 20 bases between. CDR3 sequence reads: CASSLVPTGPRINTIYF. The CDR3 DNA is TGTGCCAGCAGCTTAGTACCGACAGGCCCCAGAATTAACACCATATATTTT.

This chain connects TRBV19 to TRBJ1-5; D is ambiguous. Germline assignment: CDR1 LNHDA and CDR2 SQIVND (reference sequence). V was shortened by 1 base and J by 3 bases, with 10 bases between the two germline ends. The CDR3 extends over 15 amino acids. The CDR3 coding sequence is TGTGCCAGTAGTATAGTGTCGGGGAACAATCAGCCCCAGCATTTT. Encoded protein: CASSIVSGNNQPQHF.

The J gene is TRBJ2-7, the V gene TRBV6-1; 8 bases are shared with TRBD2. The CDR3 has 15 residues. V lost 2 bases to trimming and J lost 4 bases; unmatched junction nucleotides: 7. CDR1 MNHNS and CDR2 SASEGT come from the germline V gene. The CDR3 nucleotides read TGTGCCAGCAGTGAAACGGGGGGGCCGGGTTACGAGCAGTACTTC. Its translation is CASSETGGPGYEQYF.

The J gene is TRBJ2-3, the V gene TRBV5-4; 9 bases are shared with TRBD1. The CDR3 totals 15 residues. The V and J ends lost 3 bases and 5 bases, in that order; junction bases with no gene match: 7. The germline CDR1 and CDR2 sequences are SGHNT and YYREEE (reference sequence). In nucleotides, the CDR3 is TGTGCCAGCAGCTATGGACAGGGGAGGGTAGATACGCAGTATTTT. Translation: CASSYGQGRVDTQYF.

CDR3 in amino acids: CASSLLGGAGELFF. In nucleotides, the CDR3 is TGTGCCAGCAGCTTATTAGGAGGGGCCGGGGAGCTGTTTTTT. The chain is built from TRBV11-3 and TRBJ2-2, with D maybe TRBD2 (6 bases). V was clipped by 2 bases and J by 6 bases, with 10 bases between them. This CDR3 region has 14 residues. The V gene's germline CDR1 is SGHNT and CDR2 YENEEA.

The V call is TRBV28, the J call TRBJ1-2; D is ambiguous. This CDR3 region has 15 residues. Germline V gene sequence: CDR1 MDHEN, CDR2 SYDVKM. V lost 6 bases and J lost 4, with 18 bases in between. DNA of the CDR3: TGTGCCAGCAGGCCCTACGGGATATTAATCTATGGCTACACCTTC. This sequence encodes CASRPYGILIYGYTF.

The rearrangement uses TRBV4-1 and TRBJ1-4, with 9 bases matching TRBD1. Per the germline V gene, CDR1 is MGHRA and CDR2 is YSYEKL. There are 16 residues in the CDR3. V trimming: 0 bases; J trimming: 8 bases; junction bases outside the gene matches: 7. CDR3 in amino acids: CASSQEPWTGVEKLFF. The CDR3 bases are TGCGCCAGCAGCCAAGAACCATGGACAGGGGTCGAAAAACTGTTTTTT.

V and J are TRBV10-3 and TRBJ2-7; TRBD2 aligns across 14 bases. Germline V gene sequence: CDR1 ENHRY, CDR2 SYGVKD. The CDR3 has 15 amino acids. V was clipped by 6 bases and J by 4 bases; unmatched bases: 5. The CDR3 spells CAIRGTSGSYYEQYF. The CDR3 coding sequence is TGTGCCATCAGGGGGACTAGCGGGAGCTATTACGAGCAGTACTTC.

The rearrangement uses TRBV10-3 and TRBJ2-7; 7 bases match TRBD1. CDR1 and CDR2 from the germline V gene are ENHRY and SYGVKD. The CDR3 has 14 residues. J gave up 4 bases and V 2 bases, and 5 bases lay outside the gene matches. CDR3 sequence: CAISEGTVKYEQYF. The CDR3 DNA reads as TGTGCCATCAGTGAGGGGACAGTCAAATACGAGCAGTACTTC.

This chain connects TRBV5-1 to TRBJ2-1; 10 positions match TRBD1. V dropped 3 bases and J dropped 8; count of bases not matched to a gene: 17. The CDR3 contains 18 residues. Germline V gene sequence: CDR1 SGHRS, CDR2 YFSETQ. The CDR3 loop is CASSYGAPGQGIRYEQFF. The DNA of the CDR3 is TGCGCCAGCAGCTACGGGGCACCGGGACAGGGGATTAGGTATGAGCAGTTCTTC.

The chain combines TRBV20-1 with TRBJ2-1; possibly TRBD1 or TRBD2 for D (5 bases each). The length of the CDR3 is 11 residues. Germline CDR1 is DFQATT and CDR2 is SNEGSKA (reference sequence). Trimming pared 3 bases from V and 7 bases from J, leaving 7 bases between. The CDR3 protein is CSASWGNEQFF. CDR3 DNA: TGCAGTGCTAGCTGGGGGAATGAGCAGTTCTTC.

As regards this clone: Other DNA sequences in the sample encode the same CDR3. V usage is TRBV5-4 and J usage is TRBJ1-1; 8 bases fit TRBD1. V gave up 4 bases and J gave up 1 base; unmatched junction bases: 3. Looked up from germline, CDR1 is SGHNT and CDR2 is YYREEE (reference sequence). The CDR3 is 14 residues long. The CDR3 protein is CASSPGQANTEAFF. CDR3 coding DNA: TGTGCCAGCAGCCCGGGACAGGCGAACACTGAAGCTTTCTTT. The complete variable domain, with remaining parts taken from reference TRBV5-4 and TRBJ1-1, reads ETGVTQSPTHLIKTRGQQVTLRCSSQSGHNTVSWYQQALGQGPQFIFQYYREEENGRGNFPPRFSGLQFPNYSSELNVNALELDDSALYLCASSPGQANTEAFFGQGTRLTVV.

The CDR3 loop is CASSLGLAGDSRTDTQYF. The CDR3 DNA reads as TGTGCCAGCAGCCTAGGACTAGCGGGAGACTCCCGCACAGATACGCAGTATTTT. The gene calls are TRBV5-8 and TRBJ2-3; 13 bases are a match to TRBD2. The germline gives CDR1 SGHTS, CDR2 YDEGEE. Losses at the gene ends were 4 bases for V and 1 base for J; bases not matched to a gene: 9. The length of the CDR3 is 18 residues.

This sequence joins TRBV6-4 and TRBJ2-2, with D perhaps matching TRBD2 (5 bases). Trimming cost V 5 bases and J 4 bases, with 14 bases left between them. CDR1 is MRHNA, CDR2 SNTAGT, per germline. The CDR3 is 15 amino acids. Written as DNA, the CDR3 is TGTGCCAGCAGTCTCAGCGGAACCCCCACCGGGGAGCTGTTTTTT. Protein sequence: CASSLSGTPTGELFF.

This clone was seen once. The chain couples TRBV5-4 to TRBJ2-7, with a weak D call TRBD1 (6 bases). The CDR3 runs to 14 residues. Trimming took off 4 bases at V and 2 bases at J, with 13 bases between the two ends. The germline V gene has CDR1 SGHNT and CDR2 YYREEE (reference sequence). The CDR3 nucleotides read TGTGCCAGCAGCGTTCAGGGGTACACCTACGAGCAGTACTTC. Translated, it gives CASSVQGYTYEQYF.

This clone occurred a few times. The CDR3 DNA sequence: TGTGCCAGCAGTTTAACGAACACTGAAGCTTTCTTT. Protein product: CASSLTNTEAFF. The chain carries TRBV28 and TRBJ1-1; D is unresolved. V gave up 2 bases and J gave up 1 base, with 2 bases separating them. CDR1 is MDHEN, CDR2 SYDVKM, per germline. CDR3 length: 12 amino acids.

Concerning this clone itself: The junction departs from germline at one end; a sequencing error may be responsible. The V and J genes are TRBV28 and TRBJ1-2; D not certain. This CDR3 comprises 10 residues. Per germline, CDR1 MDHEN and CDR2 SYDVKM. CDR3 nucleotide sequence: TGTGCCAGCAGTTCACGGGTCCGGGCCTTC. It is translated as CASSSRVRAF.